Shown below are 30 T cell receptor beta chains from a single sample sequenced in a study of T cells after posttransplantation cyclophosphamide. The repertoire was sequenced with immunoSEQ multiplex PCR; TCRdb's copy has only in-frame clones and lacks some. The sample carries approximately 52,000 clones, about 86% recorded once. The sample comprised PBMCs. The receptors stem from a man aged 30-40 years with a blood cancer, CMV-positive, and with a related stem cell donor.

This clone was seen only once. The chain joins TRBV5-1 to TRBJ2-2, with 13 bases that match TRBD2. This CDR3 has 17 amino acids. The V and J ends lost 0 bases and 7 bases, in that order; junction bases with no gene match: 6. Germline lookup yields CDR1 SGHRS and CDR2 YFSETQ. For the CDR3, the DNA is TGCGCCAGCAGCTTGGCCGGGACTAGCGGGAAAGTCGGGGAGCTGTTTTTT. It translates to CASSLAGTSGKVGELFF.

This clone turned up a few times. The rearrangement joins TRBV6-1 to TRBJ2-3; 11 nucleotides match TRBD1. Germline V gene sequence: CDR1 MNHNS, CDR2 SASEGT. Unmatched junction bases numbered 9, after V lost 1 base and J lost 6 bases. This CDR3 region has 17 residues. CDR3 DNA: TGTGCCAGCAGTGAAGGTGCCGGACAGGGGGCATATGATACGCAGTATTTT. Protein sequence: CASSEGAGQGAYDTQYF.

The J gene is TRBJ2-1, the V gene TRBV29-1, with 11 bases lining up with TRBD2. V lost 7 bases to trimming and J lost 3 bases; unmatched junction nucleotides: 11. The CDR3 loop spans 16 amino acids. Germline loops: CDR1 SQVTM, CDR2 ANQGSEA. Here the CDR3 DNA reads TGCAGCGCCATCACCCGGACTAGCGGGTACTACAATGAGCAGTTCTTC. Its translation is CSAITRTSGYYNEQFF.

The V call is TRBV5-1, the J call TRBJ2-1, with TRBD2 identical over 8 bases. This CDR3 contains 15 residues. V was clipped by 2 bases and J by 7 bases; unmatched bases: 8. Germline V lookup: CDR1 SGHRS, CDR2 YFSETQ. The CDR3 DNA reads as TGCGCCAGCAGCTTAACCGGGACTAGTGAGAATGAGCAGTTCTTC. Its translation is CASSLTGTSENEQFF.

The rearrangement uses TRBV2 and TRBJ2-1; 9 bases are shared with TRBD1. Germline assignment: CDR1 SNHLY and CDR2 FYNNEI. The junction had 5 bases not matched to a gene; V was cut back by 6 bases and J by 2 bases. This CDR3 has 15 amino acids. The CDR3: CASRPRDRAYNEQFF. The DNA of the CDR3 is TGTGCCAGCAGGCCTCGGGACAGGGCCTACAATGAGCAGTTCTTC.

This rearrangement joins TRBV7-9 to TRBJ2-5; D is unclear. V shed 3 bases and J shed 5 bases, with 7 bases lying between them. The CDR3 sequence is 12 residues long. CDR1 is SEHNR, CDR2 FQNEAQ, per germline (reference sequence). This chain's CDR3 is CASSLESETQYF. The CDR3 DNA follows: TGTGCCAGCAGCTTGGAGTCGGAGACCCAGTACTTC.

The chain uses TRBV25-1 and TRBJ2-7; TRBD1 aligns across 7 bases. Looked up from germline, CDR1 is MGHDK and CDR2 is SYGVNS. The CDR3 runs 13 residues. The V gene end was trimmed by 8 bases and the J gene end by 7 bases; junction bases not matched to a gene: 11. The CDR3 DNA reads TGTGCCAGCGGAGAATATAGGGGGCTTGAGCAGTACTTC. This sequence encodes CASGEYRGLEQYF.

This chain connects TRBV9 to TRBJ2-1; D might be TRBD2 (5 bases). The CDR3 covers 14 residues. V was shortened by 0 bases and J by 9 bases, with 13 bases between the two germline ends. Germline CDR1 is SGDLS and CDR2 is YYNGEE. CDR3 DNA: TGTGCCAGCAGCGTAGCGCTAGCTGAGAGTGAGCAGTTCTTC. This codes for CASSVALAESEQFF.

This clone was detected once. V gene TRBV7-9 combines with J gene TRBJ2-1; the match to TRBD2 covers 9 bases. The CDR3 sequence is 16 residues long. The V gene end was trimmed by 8 bases and the J gene end by 0 bases; junction bases not matched to a gene: 8. Germline CDR1 and CDR2: SEHNR and FQNEAQ (reference sequence). The CDR3 region is CASGALSGSSYNEQFF. CDR3 nucleotide sequence: TGTGCCAGCGGAGCCCTTAGCGGGAGCTCCTACAATGAGCAGTTCTTC.

The V call is TRBV29-1, the J call TRBJ2-3; D is possibly TRBD2 (6 bases). Germline V gene sequence: CDR1 SQVTM, CDR2 ANQGSEA. V lost 7 bases to trimming and J lost 5 bases, with 16 bases between them. The CDR3 contains 13 residues. CDR3 residues: CSAKPRLVDTQYF. DNA of the CDR3: TGCAGCGCAAAACCTCGACTAGTAGATACGCAGTATTTT.

The V and J genes are TRBV9 and TRBJ2-7, with 9 bases lining up with TRBD1. CDR1 is SGDLS and CDR2 is YYNGEE in the germline V gene. The CDR3 runs 16 residues. J lost 1 base, V lost 0 bases, and 5 bases had no gene match. The CDR3 DNA follows: TGTGCCAGCAGCGTAGGGATCGGGACAGGGTCCTACGAGCAGTACTTC. Translated: CASSVGIGTGSYEQYF.

This clone was detected a few times. CDR3 residues: CASSMPSTGTDTQYF. In DNA, the CDR3 is TGTGCCAGTAGTATGCCCTCGACTGGCACAGATACGCAGTATTTT. This chain links TRBV19 with TRBJ2-3; D remains ambiguous. Trimming removed 3 bases from V and 1 base from J, with 11 bases in between. The length of the CDR3 is 15 residues. Germline V gene data show CDR1 as LNHDA and CDR2 as SQIVND (reference sequence).

The chain is built from TRBV6-5 and TRBJ2-5; 7 positions match TRBD1. The DNA end is more similar to TRBJ2-7, so the J call may be wrong. This CDR3 has 15 amino acids. The germline V gene has CDR1 MNHEY and CDR2 SVGAGI. The CDR3, as DNA: TGTGCCAGCAGTTACGGGACAGCCGTCTCCTACGAGCAGTACTTC. It codes for CASSYGTAVSYEQYF.

The genes are TRBV18 and TRBJ2-3; D is perhaps TRBD1 (5 bases). The germline V gene has CDR1 KGHSH and CDR2 LQKENI. This CDR3 contains 12 residues. Between the trimmed V and J ends, which lost 5 bases and 11 bases, there was a span of 14 bases. The CDR3 nucleotides read TGTGCCAGCTCAGGCTCAGGGCTCTGGCAGTATTTT. Amino acid sequence: CASSGSGLWQYF.

V is TRBV7-9 and J is TRBJ1-1, with D possibly TRBD1 on 6 matching bases. CDR3 length: 15 residues. The germline V gene has CDR1 SEHNR and CDR2 FQNEAQ (reference sequence). V was pared by 1 base and J by 2 bases, with 11 bases between. CDR3 amino acids: CASSLGPDRNTEAFF. In DNA form, the CDR3 reads TGTGCCAGCAGCTTAGGACCGGACAGAAACACTGAAGCTTTCTTT.

The rearrangement uses TRBV19 and TRBJ1-1, with 7 positions matching TRBD1. V shed 5 bases, J shed 1 base, and the junction held 7 bases outside the gene matches. CDR3 length: 15 amino acids. The germline gives CDR1 LNHDA, CDR2 SQIVND (reference sequence). Here the CDR3 DNA reads TGTGCCAGTAGTCGGGACAGACTGGAGAACACTGAAGCTTTCTTT. Its translation: CASSRDRLENTEAFF.

The chain uses TRBV10-3 and TRBJ2-7; 9 nucleotides match TRBD1. CDR1 and CDR2 (germline): ENHRY, SYGVKD. The ends lost 6 bases at V and 0 bases at J; junction bases unmatched: 3. CDR3 length equals 14 residues. The CDR3 bases are TGTGCCATCAGGCCGACAGGGGGCTCCTACGAGCAGTACTTC. Translating it yields CAIRPTGGSYEQYF.

The CDR3 region is CASSLSGYYNEQFF. DNA of the CDR3: TGTGCCAGCAGCTTATCAGGGTACTACAATGAGCAGTTCTTC. The chain couples TRBV11-3 to TRBJ2-1, with D perhaps TRBD1 (5 bases). V was trimmed by 2 bases and J by 3 bases, leaving 8 bases between them. Germline V lookup: CDR1 SGHNT, CDR2 YENEEA. This CDR3 has 14 residues.

The chain recombines TRBV9 with TRBJ2-7; 11 bases align to TRBD2. CDR1 SGDLS and CDR2 YYNGEE come from the germline V gene. After removal of 5 bases from V and 4 bases from J, the junction contained 8 bases not matched to a gene. The CDR3 has 15 amino acids. CDR3 loop: CASSNSGTSGYEQYF. As DNA, the CDR3 is TGTGCCAGCAGTAACTCCGGGACTAGCGGTTACGAGCAGTACTTC.

The genes are TRBV5-4 and TRBJ2-2; 12 bases map to TRBD2. The CDR3 spans 15 residues. Germline CDR1 is SGHNT and CDR2 is YYREEE (reference sequence). V gave up 7 bases and J gave up 4 bases; unmatched junction bases: 5. The CDR3 loop reads CASGRTSGATGELFF. CDR3 DNA sequence: TGTGCCAGCGGGAGGACTAGCGGGGCCACCGGGGAGCTGTTTTTT.

The rearrangement joins TRBV7-7 to TRBJ2-2; no definite D call. This CDR3 has 14 residues. Trimming removed 5 bases at V and 2 bases at J, with 9 bases between. Germline V gene sequence: CDR1 SSHAT, CDR2 FNYEAQ (reference sequence). The CDR3 DNA reads TGTGCCAGCAGCCCTAGACCTAACACCGGGGAGCTGTTTTTT. This sequence encodes CASSPRPNTGELFF.

The chain combines TRBV7-8 with TRBJ2-1, with a tentative D call TRBD2 (5 bases). Germline CDR1 and CDR2: SGHVS and FQNEAQ. Deletions cut 2 bases from V and 4 bases from J, with 15 bases between. The CDR3 runs 16 residues. This CDR3 reads CASSLFTGIKYNEQFF. CDR3 in DNA: TGTGCCAGCAGCTTATTTACCGGGATAAAGTACAATGAGCAGTTCTTC.

The chain employs TRBV11-3 and TRBJ1-2; D possibly corresponds to TRBD1 (5 bases). V lost 4 bases and J 3 bases, leaving 15 bases between the germline ends. The CDR3 extends over 15 amino acids. CDR1 and CDR2 from the germline V gene are SGHNT and YENEEA. As DNA, the CDR3 is TGTGCCAGCAGCTGGGGAGGAGGGGCCGACTATGGCTACACCTTC. It encodes CASSWGGGADYGYTF.

The rearrangement links TRBV11-2 to TRBJ2-7, with TRBD2 matching over 11 bases. Per the germline V gene, CDR1 is SGHAT and CDR2 is FQNNGV. The length of the CDR3 is 14 residues. Unmatched junction bases numbered 3, after V lost 2 bases and J lost 6 bases. The CDR3 spells CASSLLSGRAEQYF. Written as DNA, the CDR3 is TGTGCCAGCAGCTTACTTAGCGGGAGGGCCGAGCAGTACTTC.

This rearrangement joins TRBV6-6 to TRBJ1-1; the D gene is possibly TRBD1 (6 bases). CDR1 is MNHNY, CDR2 SVGAGI, per germline (reference sequence). CDR3 length: 16 residues. The V gene lost 0 bases and the J gene lost 0 bases, with 11 bases spanning the gap. CDR3 in DNA: TGTGCCAGCAGTTACTCCCGGACAGTGATGAACACTGAAGCTTTCTTT. Its translation: CASSYSRTVMNTEAFF.

Remarks on this clone: One junction end disagrees with the germline gene, perhaps due to a read error. CDR3 in amino acids: CSASGLAGCF. Written as DNA, the CDR3 is TGCAGTGCTTCTGGACTAGCGGGATGCTTC. The chain joins TRBV20-1 to TRBJ2-7, with 12 bases aligning to TRBD2. The CDR3 is made up of 10 amino acids. Germline V gene lookup returns CDR1 DFQATT and CDR2 SNEGSKA (reference sequence).

This clone has a single count. The J gene is TRBJ1-5, the V gene TRBV5-5; no reliable D call. CDR1 and CDR2 from the germline V gene are SGHKS and YYEKEE (reference sequence). The CDR3 loop spans 13 amino acids. The germline V and J ends were trimmed by 2 bases and 5 bases, with 8 bases remaining between them. The CDR3 region is CASSFSEDQPQHF. In DNA form, the CDR3 reads TGTGCCAGCAGCTTTTCTGAGGATCAGCCCCAGCATTTT.

This chain uses TRBV18 with TRBJ2-1; TRBD2 aligns across 7 bases. With V trimmed by 0 bases and J by 5 bases, 10 bases remained unmatched. Germline V gene data show CDR1 as KGHSH and CDR2 as LQKENI. The CDR3 length is 17 residues. In nucleotides, the CDR3 is TGTGCCAGCTCACCACCGATATTACAGCGGGACCACAATGAGCAGTTCTTC. Residues: CASSPPILQRDHNEQFF.

This clone has just one count. This chain connects TRBV4-3 to TRBJ2-1; maybe TRBD2 (6 bases). The germline gives CDR1 LGHNA, CDR2 YSLEER. Trimming stripped 4 bases from V and 10 bases from J, with 23 bases between. The CDR3 runs to 16 residues. CDR3 nucleotides: TGCGCCAGCAGCCGAGAGGCGGGACTCCGTTTTGGGGAGCAGTTCTTC. The encoded protein is CASSREAGLRFGEQFF.

V is TRBV6-5 and J is TRBJ2-1; 8 bases match TRBD1. Germline V lookup: CDR1 MNHEY, CDR2 SVGAGI. The CDR3 length is 16 residues. With V trimmed by 2 bases and J by 4 bases, 7 bases remained unmatched. The CDR3 bases are TGTGCCAGCAGTTACCAACCCGGGACAGGATACAATGAGCAGTTCTTC. This sequence encodes CASSYQPGTGYNEQFF.